This TCR beta chain is drawn from a study of T cell repertoires in cytomegalovirus infection (dated by TCRdb to between 2018 and 2021). Broadly, across the study: Donor HLA type was relevant to the analysis, because carriage of CMV infection together with the matching HLA type was indicated by public TCR beta signatures. Overall study results and their limits: The ex vivo response was dominated by HLA-C-restricted CMV-specific TCR beta clonotypes, and the single most frequent clonotype in two of eight donors was supplied by these HLA-C-restricted clonotypes. In both this cohort and an independent approximately 350-donor cohort, the cumulative frequency of public TCR beta family members distinguished carriers of CMV infection plus the relevant HLA type.

From its cysteine to its phenylalanine, the CDR3 spans 14 amino acids. Kept here is only the CDR3 DNA, which spans 42 bases and is read in frame from base 1. From a lookup of the germline V gene (reference sequence), CDR1 and CDR2 are DFQATT and SNEGSKA. From V the trimming removes 5 bases and from J it removes 7 bases, while the gene matches leave 10 bases of the junction unaccounted for. The data were produced on an Illumina HiSeq 1500. TCRdb reworked the public reads: Q25 trimming with fastp, MiXCR clone assembly, productive beta chains retained. Each entry merges the rows of one CDR3 protein and shows their most common DNA and genes. The sample table records approximately 500,000 distinct CDR3 sequences; around 10% of these occur just once. 10% to 13% of the sample belongs to the ten largest clones. A few counts support this clonotype. This receptor's antigen is unknown. The record has no base qualities; no much larger clone is one base away.

The TCR was taken from a human donor in good health (CMV status not recorded). Some clones in this sample may be carry-over from other donors' samples. Sequenced: PBMCs. The chain was built from TRBV20-1 and TRBJ2-3; TRBD1 fits 9 bases in the junction. The CDR3 region: CSALSGTGTNTQYF. The bases read TGCAGTGCTCTCTCCGGGACAGGGACAAATACGCAGTATTTT.